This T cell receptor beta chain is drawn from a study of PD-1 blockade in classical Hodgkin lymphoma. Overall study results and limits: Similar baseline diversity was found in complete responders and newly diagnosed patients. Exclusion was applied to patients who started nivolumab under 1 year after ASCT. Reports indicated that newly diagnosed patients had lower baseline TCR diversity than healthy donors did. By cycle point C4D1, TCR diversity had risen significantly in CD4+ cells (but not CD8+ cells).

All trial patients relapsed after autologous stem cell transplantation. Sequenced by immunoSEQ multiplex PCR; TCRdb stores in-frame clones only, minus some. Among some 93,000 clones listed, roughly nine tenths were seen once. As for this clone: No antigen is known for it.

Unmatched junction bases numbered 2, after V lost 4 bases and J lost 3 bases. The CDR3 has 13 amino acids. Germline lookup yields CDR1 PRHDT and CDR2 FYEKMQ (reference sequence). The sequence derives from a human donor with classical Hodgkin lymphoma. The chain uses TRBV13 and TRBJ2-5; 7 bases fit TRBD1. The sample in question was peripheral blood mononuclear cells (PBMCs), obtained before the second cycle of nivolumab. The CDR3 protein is CASSYQGEETQYF. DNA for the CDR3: TGTGCCAGCAGCTACCAGGGGGAAGAGACCCAGTACTTC. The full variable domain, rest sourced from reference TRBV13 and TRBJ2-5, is AAGVIQSPRHLIKEKRETATLKCYPIPRHDTVYWYQQGPGQDPQFLISFYEKMQSDKGSIPDRFSAQQFSDYHSELNMSSLELGDSALYFCASSYQGEETQYFGPGTRLLVL.